The TCR beta chain under discussion was sequenced for a study of spatial heterogeneity in lung cancer. On the study more broadly: A consistent excess of beta-chain over alpha-chain sequences was detected.

The time point is: sample taken at primary tumor resection. Whole RNA was taken from tumor, nontumor lung or frozen PBMC; it was then sequenced unsorted. Every TCR cDNA molecule carried a tag that served as a unique molecular identifier. TCRdb reprocessed the 5' RACE reads with MiXCR, giving one entry per CDR3 protein. The data contain tens of thousands of distinct CDR3 sequences, roughly 10% of them singletons. Germline V gene data show CDR1 as MNHNS and CDR2 as SASEGT. The V end lost 5 bases, the J end lost 5 bases, and 18 bases lay between the germline ends. The length of the CDR3 is 16 residues. The chain has TRBV6-1 and TRBJ2-2, with D perhaps assigned TRBD1 or TRBD2 (6 bases each). Specimen: PBMCs, collected at surgery. The TCR was taken from a male donor with early-stage non-small cell lung cancer. Here the CDR3 DNA reads TGTGCCAGCAGTTTCCGCAGGGGAGGCAAGACCGGGGAGCTGTTTTTT. Protein product: CASSFRRGGKTGELFF.